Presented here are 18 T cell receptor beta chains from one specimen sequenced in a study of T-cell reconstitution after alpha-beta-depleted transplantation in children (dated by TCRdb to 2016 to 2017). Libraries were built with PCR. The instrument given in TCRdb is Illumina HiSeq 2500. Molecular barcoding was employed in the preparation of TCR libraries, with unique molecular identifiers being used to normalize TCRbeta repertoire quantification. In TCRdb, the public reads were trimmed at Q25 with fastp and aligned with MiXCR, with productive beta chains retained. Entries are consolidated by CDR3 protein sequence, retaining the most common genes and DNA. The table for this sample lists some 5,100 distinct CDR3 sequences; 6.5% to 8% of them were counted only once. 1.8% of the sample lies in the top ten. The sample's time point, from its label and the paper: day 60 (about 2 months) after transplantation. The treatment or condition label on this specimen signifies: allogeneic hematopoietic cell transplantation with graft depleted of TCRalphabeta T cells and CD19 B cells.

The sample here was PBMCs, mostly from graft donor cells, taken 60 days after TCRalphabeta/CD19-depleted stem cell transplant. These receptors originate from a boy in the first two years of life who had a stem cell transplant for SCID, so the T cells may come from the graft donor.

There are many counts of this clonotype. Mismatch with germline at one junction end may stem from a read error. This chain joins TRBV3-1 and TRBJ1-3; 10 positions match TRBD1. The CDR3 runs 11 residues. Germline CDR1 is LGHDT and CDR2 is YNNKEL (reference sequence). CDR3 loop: CASSQERGQGF. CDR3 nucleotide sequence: TGTGCCAGCAGCCAAGAGCGGGGACAGGGGTTT.

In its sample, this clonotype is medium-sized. CDR3 coding DNA: TGTGCCAGGGGCACTAAAGTTCAAGAGACCCAGTACTTC. Translating it yields CARGTKVQETQYF. The chain combines TRBV11-1 with TRBJ2-5; D not certain. Germline V gene lookup returns CDR1 SGHAT and CDR2 FQDESV (reference sequence). V was pared by 9 bases and J by 2 bases, with 13 bases between. This CDR3 contains 13 residues.

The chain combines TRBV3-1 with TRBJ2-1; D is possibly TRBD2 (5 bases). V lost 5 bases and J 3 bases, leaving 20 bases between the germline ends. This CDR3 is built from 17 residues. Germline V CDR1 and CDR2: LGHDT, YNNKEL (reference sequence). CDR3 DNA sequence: TGTGCCAGCAGCAACGAGGGCCATCGGGCACACTACAATGAGCAGTTCTTC. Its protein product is CASSNEGHRAHYNEQFF.

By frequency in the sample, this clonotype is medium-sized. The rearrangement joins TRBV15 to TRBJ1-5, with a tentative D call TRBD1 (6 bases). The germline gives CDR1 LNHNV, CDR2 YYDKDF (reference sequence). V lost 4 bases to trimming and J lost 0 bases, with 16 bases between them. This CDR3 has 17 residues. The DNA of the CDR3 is TGTGCCACCAGCACCAGGGCGGGGGGCCTTAGCAATCAGCCCCAGCATTTT. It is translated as CATSTRAGGLSNQPQHF.

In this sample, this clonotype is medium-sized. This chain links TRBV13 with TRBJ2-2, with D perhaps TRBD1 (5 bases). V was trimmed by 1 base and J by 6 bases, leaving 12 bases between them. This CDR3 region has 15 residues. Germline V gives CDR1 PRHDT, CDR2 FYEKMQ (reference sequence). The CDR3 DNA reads TGTGCCAGCAGCTTAGTGACAGTCACACCCGGGGAGCTGTTTTTT. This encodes CASSLVTVTPGELFF.

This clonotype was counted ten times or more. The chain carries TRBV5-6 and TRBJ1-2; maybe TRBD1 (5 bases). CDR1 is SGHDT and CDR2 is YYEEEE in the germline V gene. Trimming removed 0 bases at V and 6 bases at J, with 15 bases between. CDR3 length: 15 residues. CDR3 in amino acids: CASSLVGLLRDGYTF. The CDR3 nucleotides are TGTGCCAGCAGCTTGGTGGGACTTCTCAGAGATGGCTACACCTTC.

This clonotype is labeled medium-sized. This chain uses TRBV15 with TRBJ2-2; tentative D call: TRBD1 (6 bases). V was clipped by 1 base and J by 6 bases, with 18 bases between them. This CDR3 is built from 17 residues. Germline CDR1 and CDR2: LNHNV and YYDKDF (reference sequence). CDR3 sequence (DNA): TGTGCCACCAGCAGAGTCGACAGGAAGTTTTCTGCCGGGGAGCTGTTTTTT. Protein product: CATSRVDRKFSAGELFF.

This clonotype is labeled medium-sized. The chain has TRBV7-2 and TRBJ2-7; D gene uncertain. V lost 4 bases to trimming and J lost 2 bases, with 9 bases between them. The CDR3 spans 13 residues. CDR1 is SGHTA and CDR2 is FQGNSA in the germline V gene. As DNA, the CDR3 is TGTGCCAGCAGCTCCACAGCTACCTACGAGCAGTACTTC. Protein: CASSSTATYEQYF.

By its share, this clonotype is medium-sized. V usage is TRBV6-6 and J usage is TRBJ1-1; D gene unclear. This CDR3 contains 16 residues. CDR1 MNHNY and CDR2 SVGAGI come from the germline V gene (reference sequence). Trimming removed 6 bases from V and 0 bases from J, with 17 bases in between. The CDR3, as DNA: TGTGCCAGCAGGTCAAGAGGGCGGAAGATGAACACTGAAGCTTTCTTT. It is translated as CASRSRGRKMNTEAFF.

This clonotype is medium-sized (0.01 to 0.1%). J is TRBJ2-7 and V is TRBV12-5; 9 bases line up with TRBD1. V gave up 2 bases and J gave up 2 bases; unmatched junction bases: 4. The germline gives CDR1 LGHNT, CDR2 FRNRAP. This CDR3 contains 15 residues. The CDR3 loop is CASGLLRQGAYEQYF. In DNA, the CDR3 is TGTGCTAGTGGTTTGTTAAGACAGGGGGCCTACGAGCAGTACTTC.

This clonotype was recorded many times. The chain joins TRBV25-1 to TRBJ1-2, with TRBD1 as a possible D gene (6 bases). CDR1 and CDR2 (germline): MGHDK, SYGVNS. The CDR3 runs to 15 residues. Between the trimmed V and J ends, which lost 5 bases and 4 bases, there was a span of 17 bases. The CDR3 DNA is TGTGCCAGCAGTATGGGCCCGGGACACCTCTATGGCTACACCTTC. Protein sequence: CASSMGPGHLYGYTF.

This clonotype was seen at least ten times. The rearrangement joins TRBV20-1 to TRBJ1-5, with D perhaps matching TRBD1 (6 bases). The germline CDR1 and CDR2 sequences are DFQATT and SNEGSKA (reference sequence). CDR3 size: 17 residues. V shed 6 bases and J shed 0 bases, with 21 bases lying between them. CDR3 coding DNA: TGCAGTGCGTCCCGCCGGCGGGGGACATATAGCAATCAGCCCCAGCATTTT. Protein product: CSASRRRGTYSNQPQHF.

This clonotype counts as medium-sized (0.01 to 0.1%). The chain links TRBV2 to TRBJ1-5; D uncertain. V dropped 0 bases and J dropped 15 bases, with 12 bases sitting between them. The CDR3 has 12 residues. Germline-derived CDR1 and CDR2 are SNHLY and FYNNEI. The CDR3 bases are TGTGCCAGCAGTGAAGCCGGCCCAAAGGCGCATTTT. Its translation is CASSEAGPKAHF.

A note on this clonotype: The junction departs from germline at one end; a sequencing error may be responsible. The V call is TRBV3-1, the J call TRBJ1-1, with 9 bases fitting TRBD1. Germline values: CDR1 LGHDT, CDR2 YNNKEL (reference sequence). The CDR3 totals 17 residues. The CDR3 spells CATSQLVTGTGNTEAFF. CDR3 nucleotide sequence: TGTGCCACCAGCCAGCTTGTCACTGGGACAGGGAACACCGAAGCTTTCTTT.

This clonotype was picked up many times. Here the CDR3 reads CASTSRVSYNSPLHF. CDR3 nucleotides: TGTGCCAGCACCTCTCGGGTGTCCTATAATTCACCCCTCCACTTT. The chain has TRBV7-8 and TRBJ1-6, with D uncertain. Germline V gene data show CDR1 as SGHVS and CDR2 as FQNEAQ. Trimming took off 7 bases at V and 1 base at J, with 11 bases between the two ends. There are 15 residues in the CDR3. Filled out from reference TRBV7-8 and TRBJ1-6, the complete variable domain reads GAGVSQSPRYKVAKRGQDVALRCDPISGHVSLFWYQQALGQGPEFLTYFQNEAQLDKSGLPSDRFFAERPEGSVSTLKIQRTQQEDSAVYLCASTSRVSYNSPLHFGNGTRLTVT.

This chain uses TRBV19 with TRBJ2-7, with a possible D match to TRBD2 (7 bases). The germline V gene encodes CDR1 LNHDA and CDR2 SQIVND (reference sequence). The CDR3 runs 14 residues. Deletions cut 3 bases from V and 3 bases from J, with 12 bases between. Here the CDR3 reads CASSIGGLVYEQYF. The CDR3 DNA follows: TGTGCCAGTAGTATCGGGGGGCTCGTCTACGAGCAGTACTTC.

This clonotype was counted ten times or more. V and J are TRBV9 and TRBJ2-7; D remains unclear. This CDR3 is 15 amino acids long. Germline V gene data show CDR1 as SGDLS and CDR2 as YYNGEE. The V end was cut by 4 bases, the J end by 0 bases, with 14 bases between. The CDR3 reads CASSPLSWRSYEQYF. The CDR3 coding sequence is TGTGCCAGCAGCCCCCTGTCTTGGCGCTCCTACGAGCAGTACTTC.

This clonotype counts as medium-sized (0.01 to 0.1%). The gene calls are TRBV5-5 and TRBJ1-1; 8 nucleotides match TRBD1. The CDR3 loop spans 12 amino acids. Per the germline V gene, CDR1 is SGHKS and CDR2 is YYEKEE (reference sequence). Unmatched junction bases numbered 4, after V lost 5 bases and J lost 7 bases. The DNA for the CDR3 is TGTGCCAGCAGACAGACAGGGGTTGAAGCTTTCTTT. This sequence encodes CASRQTGVEAFF.